This T cell receptor beta chain was sequenced in a study of blood T cell repertoires in COVID-19. This clone appeared a few times. The CDR3 has 13 amino acids. The germline V gene has CDR1 SQVTM and CDR2 ANQGSEA. Assay used: immunoSEQ multiplex PCR; TCRdb lists only in-frame clones, some missing. The sample consists of more than 200,000 clones, roughly 80% of them appearing once. The V call is TRBV29-1, the J call TRBJ2-2; the D gene is possibly TRBD2 (8 bases). This TCR was recovered from a woman in her 70s with active or convalescent COVID-19. Sequencing was performed on peripheral blood. The CDR3 protein is CSISGGTSGELFF. In nucleotides, the CDR3 is TGCAGTATCTCAGGGGGGACTAGCGGGGAGCTGTTTTTT.